This TCR beta chain is from a study of early T cells in non-severe SARS-CoV-2 infection. The germline V and J ends were trimmed by 5 bases and 6 bases, with 17 bases remaining between them. Germline lookup yields CDR1 SGHAT and CDR2 FQNNGV. This CDR3 contains 15 residues. Unique molecular identifiers were attached to individual cDNA molecules. TCRdb called the 5' RACE reads again in MiXCR, with one record for every CDR3 protein. The sample consists of around 59,000 distinct CDR3 sequences, 12% of them appearing once. The genes are TRBV11-2 and TRBJ2-1; D is ambiguous. The source is an adult who was a healthcare worker with PCR-confirmed SARS-CoV-2 infection or an uninfected control (not recorded which). The sequenced sample was whole blood. The CDR3 sequence: CASSPWSPQGNEQFF. CDR3 bases: TGTGCCAGCAGCCCGTGGTCGCCCCAAGGCAATGAGCAGTTCTTC.